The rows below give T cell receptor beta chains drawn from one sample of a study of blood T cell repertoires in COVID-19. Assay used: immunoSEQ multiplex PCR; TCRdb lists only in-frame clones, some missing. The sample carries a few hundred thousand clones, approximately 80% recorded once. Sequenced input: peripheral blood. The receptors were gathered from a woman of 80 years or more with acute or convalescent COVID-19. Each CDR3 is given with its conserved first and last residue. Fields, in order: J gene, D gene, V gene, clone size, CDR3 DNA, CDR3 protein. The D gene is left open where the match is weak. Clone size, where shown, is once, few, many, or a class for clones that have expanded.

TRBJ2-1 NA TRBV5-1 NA TGCGCCAGCAGCTTGGTTCAGGGGCCCTACAATGAGCAGTTCTTC CASSLVQGPYNEQFF
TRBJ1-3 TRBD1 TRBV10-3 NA TGTGCCATCAGTCCTGGGACAGACTCTGGAAACACCATATATTTT CAISPGTDSGNTIYF
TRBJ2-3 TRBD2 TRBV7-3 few TGTGCCAGCAGCCGCACCGGGACTAGCGGGGGGGCGGGCACAGATACGCAGTATTTT CASSRTGTSGGAGTDTQYF
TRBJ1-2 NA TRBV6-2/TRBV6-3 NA TGTGCCAGCAGCCGAACATCTCTAGTTGGCTACACCTTC CASSRTSLVGYTF
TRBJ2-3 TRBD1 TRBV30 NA TGTGCCTGGACGACAGGGGTTAGGGCAGATACGCAGTATTTT CAWTTGVRADTQYF
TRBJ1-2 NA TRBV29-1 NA TGCAGCGTTGTTGTGGGGAGCTATGGCTACACCTTC CSVVVGSYGYTF
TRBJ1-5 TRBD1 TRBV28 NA TGTGCCAGCACGTGGGGACAGGCAGGGGGTCAGCCCCAGCATTTT CASTWGQAGGQPQHF
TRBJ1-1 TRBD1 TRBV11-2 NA TGTGCCAGCAGCTTAGCATCAGGGGGCACTGAAGCTTTCTTT CASSLASGGTEAFF
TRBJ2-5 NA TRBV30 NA TGTGCCTGGAAAACGGGGGGCGGGAGCCAAGAGACCCAGTACTTC CAWKTGGGSQETQYF
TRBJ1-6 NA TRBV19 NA TGTGCCAGTAGAGCGGGCAGTGGCAATTCACCCCTCCACTTT CASRAGSGNSPLHF
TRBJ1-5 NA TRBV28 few TGTGCCAGCAGTTTCACGGCGGGTAATCAGCCCCAGCATTTT CASSFTAGNQPQHF
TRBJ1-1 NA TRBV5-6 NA TGTGCCAGCAGCCCTCAGGGATGGGACACTGAAGCTTTCTTT CASSPQGWDTEAFF
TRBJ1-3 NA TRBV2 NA TGTGCCAGCAGTACAGGCCTCTCTGGAAACACCATATATTTT CASSTGLSGNTIYF
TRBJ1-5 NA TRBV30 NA TGTGCCTGGAGTCGACAGGTGACTGGCCAGCCCCAGCATTTT CAWSRQVTGQPQHF
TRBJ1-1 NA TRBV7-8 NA TGTGCCAGCAGCCCGGACTTGGACCCTGAAGCTTTCTTT CASSPDLDPEAFF
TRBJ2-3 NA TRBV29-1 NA TGCAGCGTTGAGAGGGGGACTACTAGCACAGATACGCAGTATTTT CSVERGTTSTDTQYF
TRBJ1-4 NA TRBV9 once TGTGCCAGCAGCTTGCTCGCGGGGGCGGGTAATGAAAAACTGTTTTTT CASSLLAGAGNEKLFF
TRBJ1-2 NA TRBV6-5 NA TGTGCCAGCAGTTACTCCCCCCAGGTTGGCAACTATGGCTACACCTTC CASSYSPQVGNYGYTF
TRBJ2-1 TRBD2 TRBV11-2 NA TGTGCCAGCAGCGAGCGGGGGGGGTCCCTTGAGCAGTTCTTC CASSERGGSLEQFF
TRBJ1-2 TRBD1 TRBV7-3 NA TGTGCCAGCAGCTTAGGGGGACAGGTCCTGGATGGCTACACCTTC CASSLGGQVLDGYTF
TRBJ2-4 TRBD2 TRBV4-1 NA TGCGCCAGTTCCGTAGGGAGGGTGAGAGGAGCCAAAAACATTCAGTACTTC CASSVGRVRGAKNIQYF
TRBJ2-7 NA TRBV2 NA TGTGCCAGCCGAGTCGCCTACGAGCAGTACTTC CASRVAYEQYF
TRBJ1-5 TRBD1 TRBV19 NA TGTGCCAGTAGTGTGGGCCCGGGACAGGGAATCTTGTTTGGTAATCAGCCCCAGCATTTT CASSVGPGQGILFGNQPQHF
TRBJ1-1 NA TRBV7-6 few TGTGCCAGCAGCTTAGAGGAGGGGTACACTGAAGCTTTCTTT CASSLEEGYTEAFF
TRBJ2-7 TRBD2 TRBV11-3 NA TGTGCCAGCAGCCCCGGACTAGCGGGGGGCCACGAGCAGTACTTC CASSPGLAGGHEQYF
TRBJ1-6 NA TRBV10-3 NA TGTGCCATCAGTGAGGATACAGGGAATCTCTCACCCCTCCACTTT CAISEDTGNLSPLHF
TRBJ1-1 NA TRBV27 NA TGTGCCAGCAGTTTGGCTAGGGAGGGCACTGAAGCTTTCTTT CASSLAREGTEAFF
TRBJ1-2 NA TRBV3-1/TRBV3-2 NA TGTGCCAGCAGCCAACTAGCGACAGATAACTATGGCTACACCTTC CASSQLATDNYGYTF
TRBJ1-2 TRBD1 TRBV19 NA TGTGCCAGTAGTATTCGGGACAGGGACGGCTACACCTTC CASSIRDRDGYTF
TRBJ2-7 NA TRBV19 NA TGTGCCAGTAGTAAGTTTAGAGGAGAGCAGTACTTC CASSKFRGEQYF
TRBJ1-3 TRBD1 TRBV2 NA TGTGCCAGCAGTGCCAGGACAGGGGACGGAAACACCATATATTTT CASSARTGDGNTIYF
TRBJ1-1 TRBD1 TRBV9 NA TGTGCCAGCAGCGTAGGTGGGACAGGGGACTATATCATGAACACTGAAGCTTTCTTT CASSVGGTGDYIMNTEAFF
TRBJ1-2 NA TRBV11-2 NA TGTGCCAGCAGCTCCGAAGGGCGGGACCTAAACTATGGCTACACCTTC CASSSEGRDLNYGYTF
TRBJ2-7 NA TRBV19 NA TGTGCCAGTAGTATGAACAGGGATTGGACCCGCCGCGAGCAGTACTTC CASSMNRDWTRREQYF
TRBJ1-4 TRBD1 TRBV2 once TGTGCCAGCAGTCGTGGGACAGGCAATGAAAAACTGTTTTTT CASSRGTGNEKLFF
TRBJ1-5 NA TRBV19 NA TGTGCCAGTAGTAGGCAGGGCAATCAGCCCCAGCATTTT CASSRQGNQPQHF
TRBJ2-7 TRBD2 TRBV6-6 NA TGTGCCAGCACCTCGGTTCTAGCGGGGAGGGGGGACGAGCAGTACTTC CASTSVLAGRGDEQYF
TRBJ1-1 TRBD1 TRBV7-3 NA TGTGCCAGCAGCCAAACGGGGACAGACAACACTGAAGCTTTCTTT CASSQTGTDNTEAFF
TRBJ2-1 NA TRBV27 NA TGTGCCAGCAGGACCGTACTAGACAATGAGCAGTTCTTC CASRTVLDNEQFF
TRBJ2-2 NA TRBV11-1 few TGTGCCAGCAGCTTGGACACGGGGAACACCGGGGAGCTGTTTTTT CASSLDTGNTGELFF
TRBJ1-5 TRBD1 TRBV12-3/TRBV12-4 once TGTGCCAGCAGGGGGACAGGTAATCAGCCCCAGCATTTT CASRGTGNQPQHF
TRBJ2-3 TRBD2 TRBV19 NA TGTGCCAGTACTCAACTAGCGGGGGGCCCAGATACGCAGTATTTT CASTQLAGGPDTQYF
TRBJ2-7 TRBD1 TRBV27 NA TGTGCCAGCAGCCAGGGGGCGCGGTCCTACGAGCAGTACTTC CASSQGARSYEQYF
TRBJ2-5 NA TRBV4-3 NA TGCGCCAGCAGCCAGAGACTGTCTCAAGAGACCCAGTACTTC CASSQRLSQETQYF
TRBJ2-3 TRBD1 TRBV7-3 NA TGTGCCAGCAGCCCCCTTGCAGGGGGCGTCGCAGATACGCAGTATTTT CASSPLAGGVADTQYF
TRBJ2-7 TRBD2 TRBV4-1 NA TGCGCCAGCAGCCCCGCCCGGACTAGCGGAGCCCATACCTACGAGCAGTACTTC CASSPARTSGAHTYEQYF
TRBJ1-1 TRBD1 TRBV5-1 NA TGCGCCAGCAGCCGAATGCAGGGGGTAAACACTGAAGCTTTCTTT CASSRMQGVNTEAFF
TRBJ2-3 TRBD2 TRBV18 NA TGTGCCAGCTCCCCGAGCGGGGGATCCACAGATACGCAGTATTTT CASSPSGGSTDTQYF
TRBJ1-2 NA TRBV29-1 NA TGCAGCGTTGATAAAATCGAAGGGGTTAACTATGGCTACACCTTC CSVDKIEGVNYGYTF
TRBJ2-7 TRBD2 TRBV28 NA TGTGCCAGCAGTTTATTAGCGGGAGCCGAGTACTTC CASSLLAGAEYF
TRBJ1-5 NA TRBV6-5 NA TGTGCCAGCAGTCCGGGGGGCGAGGGTAATCAGCCCCAGCATTTT CASSPGGEGNQPQHF
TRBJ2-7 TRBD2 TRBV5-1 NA TGCGCCAGCAGCTCACGACTAGCGGGAGGTACCGAGCAGTACTTC CASSSRLAGGTEQYF
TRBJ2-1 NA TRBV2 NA TGTGCCAGCAAGAAGGGGCCTTACAATGAGCAGTTCTTC CASKKGPYNEQFF
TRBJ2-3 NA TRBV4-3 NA TGCGCCAGCAGCCAAGGGACGGCGGAGGGGCCAGTATACACGCAGTATTTT CASSQGTAEGPVYTQYF